This paragraph reports one T cell receptor (beta chain). This sample stems from a study of blood T cell repertoires in COVID-19. Germline lookup yields CDR1 SGHVS and CDR2 FNYEAQ. The CDR3 is made up of 16 amino acids. V was clipped by 5 bases and J by 2 bases; unmatched bases: 5. Authors' processing steps: Counts of nucleated cells, estimated from reference gene primer amplification, were obtained. Profiled with immunoSEQ multiplex PCR; TCRdb holds only in-frame clones, not every one. V and J calls and clone size are as listed in that table; D and trimming were resolved from the DNA. The sample yields roughly 65,000 clones, 90% to 95% seen once.

The chain carries TRBV7-6 and TRBJ2-1; 11 nucleotides align to TRBD1. Sequences were obtained from peripheral blood. The TCR sequence derives from a man aged 65 to 85 with active COVID-19. CDR3 sequence: CASSPRTGGTYNEQFF. The CDR3 coding sequence is TGTGCCAGCAGCCCGCGGACAGGGGGCACCTACAATGAGCAGTTCTTC.